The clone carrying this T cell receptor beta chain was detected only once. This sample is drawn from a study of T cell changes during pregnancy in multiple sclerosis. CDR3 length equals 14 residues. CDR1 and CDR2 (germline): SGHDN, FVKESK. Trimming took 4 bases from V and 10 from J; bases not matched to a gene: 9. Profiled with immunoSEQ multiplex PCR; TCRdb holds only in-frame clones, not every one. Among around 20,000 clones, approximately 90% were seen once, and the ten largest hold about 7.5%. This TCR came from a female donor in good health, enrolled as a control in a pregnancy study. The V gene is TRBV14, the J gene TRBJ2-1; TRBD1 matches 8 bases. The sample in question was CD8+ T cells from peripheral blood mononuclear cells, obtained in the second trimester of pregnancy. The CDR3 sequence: CASSRQGWTVEQFF. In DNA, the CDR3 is TGTGCCAGCAGCCGACAGGGGTGGACGGTGGAGCAGTTCTTC.